These T cell receptor beta chains were read from a single sample in a study of CD8+CD57+ T cells in acquired aplastic anemia. Via MiXCR, TCRdb re-called the reads, giving one row per CDR3 protein. Of about 150,000 distinct CDR3 sequences listed, about 48% are singletons. The specimen sequenced was sorted CD4+, CD8+, or CD8+CD57+ T cells (not recorded which) from PBMCs. Receptors were obtained from a human donor with aplastic anemia. CDR3s include the opening cysteine and the closing phenylalanine or tryptophan. Fields, in order: D gene, J gene, V gene, CDR3 length, clone size, CDR3 DNA, CDR3 protein. A D gene is named only where the DNA matches it firmly. Only some rows state a clone size, as once, few, many or a class for expanded clones.

TRBD1	TRBJ1-1	TRBV6-1	15	few	TGTGCCAGCAGTGAACCAGGACAGGGAGACACTGAAGCTTTCTTT	CASSEPGQGDTEAFF
TRBD2	TRBJ2-3	TRBV11-2	15	many	TGTGCCAGCAGCTTTGGTTCAAGCGGGAGGGATACGCAGTATTTT	CASSFGSSGRDTQYF
TRBD1	TRBJ2-1	TRBV6-6	16	few	TGTGCCAGCAGTTACCGACCCGGGACAGGGCCCATCGAGCAGTTCTTC	CASSYRPGTGPIEQFF
NA	TRBJ2-7	TRBV5-1	15	many	TGCGCCAGCAGCTGGGCCCGGGACTCTACCTACGAGCAGTACTTC	CASSWARDSTYEQYF
TRBD1	TRBJ1-6	TRBV11-2	17	many	TGTGCCAGCAGCTTAGCTCTTGGGACAGGCGATAATTCACCCCTCCACTTT	CASSLALGTGDNSPLHF
NA	TRBJ1-2	TRBV5-8	11	many	TGTGCCAGCACCCCGGATGGTGGCTACACCTTC	CASTPDGGYTF
NA	TRBJ1-1	TRBV29-1	11	NA	TGCAGCGGCACCCGGGACACTGAAGCTTTCTTT	CSGTRDTEAFF
TRBD1	TRBJ2-5	TRBV6-5	15	many	TGTGCCAGCAGTTACGCGACAGGGGGTCAAGAGACCCAGTACTTC	CASSYATGGQETQYF
TRBD2	TRBJ2-7	TRBV5-1	15	many	TGCGCCAGCAGCTGGACTAGCGGTCCCTCCTACGAGCAGTACTTC	CASSWTSGPSYEQYF
TRBD1	TRBJ2-7	TRBV7-9	12	few	TGTGCCTTGGGGACAGGGACGGACGAGCAGTACTTC	CALGTGTDEQYF
NA	TRBJ2-3	TRBV25-1	14	many	TGTGCCAGCAGCGACCTAGGGACCTCAGATACGCAGTATTTT	CASSDLGTSDTQYF
NA	TRBJ2-7	TRBV13	16	NA	TGTGCCAGCAGCCGCGGATGGAGCGACACATCCTACGAGCAGTACTTC	CASSRGWSDTSYEQYF
NA	TRBJ1-6	TRBV7-9	14	NA	TGTGCCAGCAGTTTGACGGCGGATAATTCACCCCTCCACTTT	CASSLTADNSPLHF
TRBD1	TRBJ1-6	TRBV19	14	NA	TGTGCCAGTAGTGTGGGGGACAGGGCGACACCCCTCCACTTT	CASSVGDRATPLHF
NA	TRBJ1-1	TRBV19	15	many	TGTGCCAGTCGTATCTACTTGGGGGATTTCACTGAAGCTTTCTTT	CASRIYLGDFTEAFF
TRBD1	TRBJ2-4	TRBV30	13	NA	TGTGCCTGGCAAGGACAGGGGAGAAACATTCAGTACTTC	CAWQGQGRNIQYF
NA	TRBJ1-6	TRBV19	14	NA	TGTGCCAGTAGTATTACGGGGATCCGGTCACCCCTCCACTTT	CASSITGIRSPLHF
TRBD1	TRBJ2-7	TRBV6-6	14	many	TGTGCCAGCAGTTTCAATGACAGGGACTACGAGCAGTACTTC	CASSFNDRDYEQYF
NA	TRBJ1-3	TRBV19	14	NA	TGTGCCAGTAGTATCGGCGCCGGTGGAAACACCATATATTTT	CASSIGAGGNTIYF
NA	TRBJ1-1	TRBV7-3	13	NA	TGTGCCAGCAGCCGCGAGATGAACACTGAAGCTTTCTTT	CASSREMNTEAFF
NA	TRBJ2-7	TRBV29-1	14	many	TGCAGCGTCTCCGGCCGGGGGCGGTCCTACGAGCAGTACTTC	CSVSGRGRSYEQYF
NA	TRBJ1-2	TRBV20-1	12	NA	TGCAGTGCGAAGGACCAGAACTATGGCTACACCTTC	CSAKDQNYGYTF
NA	TRBJ2-6	TRBV20-1	13	NA	TGCAGTGCTAGAGAGGAAGGGGCCAACGTCCTGACTTTC	CSAREEGANVLTF
NA	TRBJ2-7	TRBV25-1	10	NA	TGTGCCAGCAGTGACAGCGAGCGGTACTTC	CASSDSERYF
TRBD1	TRBJ1-1	TRBV2	17	many	TGTGCCAGCAGTGAACACGGGACAGGGACCTTCAACACTGAAGCTTTCTTT	CASSEHGTGTFNTEAFF
NA	TRBJ1-3	TRBV11-1	16	many	TGTGCCAGCAGTCTAACAGGGTATGGCTCTGGAAACACCATATATTTT	CASSLTGYGSGNTIYF
TRBD1	TRBJ1-6	TRBV19	16	NA	TGTGCCAGTAGTACGACAGGGCTTGGATATAATTCACCCCTCCACTTT	CASSTTGLGYNSPLHF
TRBD1	TRBJ1-1	TRBV19	15	NA	TGTGCCAGTGAATCCGGGACAGTTCGGCGGTCTGAAGCTTTCTTT	CASESGTVRRSEAFF
NA	TRBJ2-3	TRBV11-2	14	NA	TGTGCCAGCAGCATAATATTGGGGCGAGATACGCAGTATTTT	CASSIILGRDTQYF
NA	TRBJ1-5	TRBV25-1	14	NA	TGTGCCAGCAGTGAATCGGGGGCGGGTCAGCCCCAGCATTTT	CASSESGAGQPQHF
NA	TRBJ2-5	TRBV2	13	NA	TGTGCCAGCAGTGGATTCGGGCAAGAGACCCAGTACTTC	CASSGFGQETQYF
TRBD2	TRBJ2-1	TRBV10-3	15	many	TGTGCCATCAGTGATTCGTCTAGCGGGAGAAATGAGCAGTTCTTC	CAISDSSSGRNEQFF
TRBD1	TRBJ2-7	TRBV10-3	13	NA	TGTGCCATCACAGGACAGGGCTCCTACGAGCAGTACTTC	CAITGQGSYEQYF
NA	TRBJ2-5	TRBV19	14	once	TGTGCCACCCAATCGGAGGGGATGGGCGAGACCCAGTACTTC	CATQSEGMGETQYF
TRBD2	TRBJ2-3	TRBV15	17	many	TGTGCCACCAGCAGAGTCATCCTAGCGGGAGTGGGAAATACGCAGTATTTT	CATSRVILAGVGNTQYF
NA	TRBJ1-2	TRBV24-1	12	many	TGTGCCACCAGTGATCAGCTAGAAGGCTACACCTTC	CATSDQLEGYTF
NA	TRBJ2-7	TRBV2	11	NA	TGTGCCAGCAAACGGTTCTACGAGCAGTACTTC	CASKRFYEQYF
TRBD1	TRBJ1-2	TRBV2	14	NA	TGTGCCAGCTTACAGGGGGCGCAGATCTATGGCTACACCTTC	CASLQGAQIYGYTF
NA	TRBJ1-5	TRBV19	15	many	TGTGCCAGTAGTCCGGGTGGGGGTGGCAATCAGCCCCAGCATTTT	CASSPGGGGNQPQHF
TRBD1	TRBJ2-7	TRBV24-1	16	NA	TGTGCCACCAGTGCCCCGGGACAGGGCCAGTCCTACGAGCAGTACTTC	CATSAPGQGQSYEQYF
TRBD1	TRBJ1-6	TRBV19	16	NA	TGTGCCAGTAGTACACAGGGGAGGTTCTATAATTCACCCCTCCACTTT	CASSTQGRFYNSPLHF
NA	TRBJ2-2	TRBV24-1	15	NA	TGTGCCACCAGTGCCAGCTTATCGAACACCGGGGAGCTGTTTTTT	CATSASLSNTGELFF
NA	TRBJ1-1	TRBV13	14	many	TGTGCCAGCAGCTTTCACCTCTCCGACACTGAAGCTTTCTTT	CASSFHLSDTEAFF
NA	TRBJ1-1	TRBV4-1	13	many	TGCGCCAGCAGCCGGGGTGGGGACACTGAAGCTTTCTTT	CASSRGGDTEAFF
TRBD2	TRBJ2-1	TRBV19	16	many	TGTGCCAGTAGTGACAAGCTAGCGGGCCTATACAATGAGCAGTTCTTC	CASSDKLAGLYNEQFF
NA	TRBJ1-6	TRBV5-6	15	NA	TGTGCCAGCAGCTTTAAGCAGGGTCCGAATTCACCCCTCCACTTT	CASSFKQGPNSPLHF
TRBD2	TRBJ2-7	TRBV5-1	16	NA	TGCGCCAGCAGCTTCGTCGGGGTAGCGGGAGGATACGAGCAGTACTTC	CASSFVGVAGGYEQYF
NA	TRBJ1-1	TRBV29-1	10	many	TGCAGCGTGGCCCCGTCCCTTCACGGTTTT	CSVAPSLHGF
NA	TRBJ2-7	TRBV7-2	13	NA	TGTGCCAGCAGCTTACTTTCGCGATACGAGCAGTACTTC	CASSLLSRYEQYF
NA	TRBJ2-4	TRBV19	13	many	TGTGCCAGTAGTGTCCGACAGGAAGGCATTCAGTACTTC	CASSVRQEGIQYF
NA	TRBJ2-5	TRBV24-1	14	many	TGTGCCACCAGTGAGTCGACTAGCCAAGAGACCCAGTACTTC	CATSESTSQETQYF
NA	TRBJ1-2	TRBV19	14	NA	TGTGCCAGTAGTCTCGGGGGGGATGCCTATGGCTACACCTTC	CASSLGGDAYGYTF
NA	TRBJ2-1	TRBV2	15	many	TGTGCCAGCCGATTGGGAATAGGGTCCTACAATGAGCAGTTCTTC	CASRLGIGSYNEQFF
TRBD1	TRBJ1-2	TRBV10-3	14	NA	TGTGCCATCAGTGAGTCAGGGACAGGGTTTGGCTACACCTTC	CAISESGTGFGYTF